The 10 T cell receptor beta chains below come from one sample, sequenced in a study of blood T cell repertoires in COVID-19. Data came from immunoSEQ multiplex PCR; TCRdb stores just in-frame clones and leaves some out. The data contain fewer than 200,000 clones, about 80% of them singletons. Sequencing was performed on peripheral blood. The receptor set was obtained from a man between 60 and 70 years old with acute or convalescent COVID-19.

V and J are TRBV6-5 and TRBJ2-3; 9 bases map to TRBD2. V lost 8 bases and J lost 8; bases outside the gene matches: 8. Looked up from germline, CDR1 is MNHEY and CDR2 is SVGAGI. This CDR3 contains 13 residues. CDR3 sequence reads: CASLSGGSGTQYF. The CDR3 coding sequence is TGTGCCAGCCTAAGCGGGGGGTCGGGTACGCAGTATTTT.

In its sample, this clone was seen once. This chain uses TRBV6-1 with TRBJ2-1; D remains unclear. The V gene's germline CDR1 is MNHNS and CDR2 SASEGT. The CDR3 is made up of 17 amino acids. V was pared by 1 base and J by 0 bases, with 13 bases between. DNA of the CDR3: TGTGCCAGCAGTGAAGGTCCCGTATTCAGCTCCTACAATGAGCAGTTCTTC. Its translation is CASSEGPVFSSYNEQFF.

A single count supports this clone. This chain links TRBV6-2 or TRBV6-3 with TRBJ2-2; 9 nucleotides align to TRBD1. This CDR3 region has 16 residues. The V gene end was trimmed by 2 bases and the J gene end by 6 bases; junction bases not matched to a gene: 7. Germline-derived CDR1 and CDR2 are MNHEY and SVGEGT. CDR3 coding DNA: TGTGCCAGCAGTTACGGAGGGACAGGGTATCCCGGGGAGCTGTTTTTT. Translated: CASSYGGTGYPGELFF.

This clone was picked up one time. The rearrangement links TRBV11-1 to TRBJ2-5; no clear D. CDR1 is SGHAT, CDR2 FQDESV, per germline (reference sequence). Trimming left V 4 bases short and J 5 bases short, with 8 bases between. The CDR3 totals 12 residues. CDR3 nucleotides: TGTGCCAGCAGCTCGACTCGGGAGACCCAGTACTTC. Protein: CASSSTRETQYF.

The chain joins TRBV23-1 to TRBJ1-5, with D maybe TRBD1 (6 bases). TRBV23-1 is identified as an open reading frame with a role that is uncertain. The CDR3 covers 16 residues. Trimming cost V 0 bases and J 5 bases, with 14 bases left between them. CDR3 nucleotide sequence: TGCGCCAGCAGTCAATCGAGGACAGCCTCCCATCAGCCCCAGCATTTT. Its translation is CASSQSRTASHQPQHF.

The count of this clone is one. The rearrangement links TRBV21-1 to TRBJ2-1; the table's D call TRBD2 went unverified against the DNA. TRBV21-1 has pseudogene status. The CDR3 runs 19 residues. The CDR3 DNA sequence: TGTGCCAGCAGCAAGCAACCGGGACTAGCGGGAGGCCTTAGTCGCGAGCAGTTCTTC. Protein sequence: CASSKQPGLAGGLSREQFF.

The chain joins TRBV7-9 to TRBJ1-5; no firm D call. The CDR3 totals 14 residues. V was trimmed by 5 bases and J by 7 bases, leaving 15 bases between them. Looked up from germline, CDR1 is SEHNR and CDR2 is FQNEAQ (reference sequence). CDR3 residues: CASSQAADVQPQHF. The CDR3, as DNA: TGTGCCAGCAGCCAGGCAGCAGACGTCCAGCCCCAGCATTTT. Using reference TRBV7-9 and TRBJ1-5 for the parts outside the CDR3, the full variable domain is DTGVSQNPRHKITKRGQNVTFRCDPISEHNRLYWYRQTLGQGPEFLTYFQNEAQLEKSRLLSDRFSAERPKGSFSTLEIQRTEQGDSAMYLCASSQAADVQPQHFGDGTRLSIL.

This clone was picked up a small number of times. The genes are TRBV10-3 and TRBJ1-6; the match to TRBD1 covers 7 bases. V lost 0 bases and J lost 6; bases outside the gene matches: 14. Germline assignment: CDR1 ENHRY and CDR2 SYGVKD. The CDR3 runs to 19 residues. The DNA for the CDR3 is TGTGCCATCAGTGAGTCCCGTTTGGCAGGGGGTTATCTTAATTCACCCCTCCACTTT. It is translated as CAISESRLAGGYLNSPLHF.

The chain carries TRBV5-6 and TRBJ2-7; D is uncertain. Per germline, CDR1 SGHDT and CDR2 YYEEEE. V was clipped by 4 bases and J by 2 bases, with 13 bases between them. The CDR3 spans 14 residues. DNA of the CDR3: TGTGCCAGCAGCCCTATCCAACGAACCTACGAGCAGTACTTC. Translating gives CASSPIQRTYEQYF.

The CDR3 DNA is TGTGCCAGTAGTATAGTGGGCCAGGGAAGAGAGACCCAGTACTTC. Translating it yields CASSIVGQGRETQYF. This chain uses TRBV19 with TRBJ2-5, with a weak D call TRBD1 (5 bases). CDR1 is LNHDA, CDR2 SQIVND, per germline (reference sequence). This CDR3 comprises 15 residues. V was cut by 1 base and J by 4 bases, with 13 bases left in between.